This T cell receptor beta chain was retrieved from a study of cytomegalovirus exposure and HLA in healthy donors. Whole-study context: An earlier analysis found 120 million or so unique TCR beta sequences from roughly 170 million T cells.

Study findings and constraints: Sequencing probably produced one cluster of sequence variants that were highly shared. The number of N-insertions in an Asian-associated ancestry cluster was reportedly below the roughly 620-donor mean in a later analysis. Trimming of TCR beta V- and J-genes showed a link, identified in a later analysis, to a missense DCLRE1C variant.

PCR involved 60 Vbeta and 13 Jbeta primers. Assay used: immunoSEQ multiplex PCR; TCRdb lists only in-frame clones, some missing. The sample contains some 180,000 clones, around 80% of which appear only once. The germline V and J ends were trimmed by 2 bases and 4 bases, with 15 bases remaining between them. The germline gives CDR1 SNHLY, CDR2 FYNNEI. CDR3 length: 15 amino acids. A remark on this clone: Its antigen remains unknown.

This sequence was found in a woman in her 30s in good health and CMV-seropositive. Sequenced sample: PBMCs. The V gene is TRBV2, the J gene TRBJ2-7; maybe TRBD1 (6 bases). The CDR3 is CASSEMGQPTYEQYF. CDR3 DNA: TGTGCCAGCAGTGAAATGGGACAACCTACGTACGAGCAGTACTTC.